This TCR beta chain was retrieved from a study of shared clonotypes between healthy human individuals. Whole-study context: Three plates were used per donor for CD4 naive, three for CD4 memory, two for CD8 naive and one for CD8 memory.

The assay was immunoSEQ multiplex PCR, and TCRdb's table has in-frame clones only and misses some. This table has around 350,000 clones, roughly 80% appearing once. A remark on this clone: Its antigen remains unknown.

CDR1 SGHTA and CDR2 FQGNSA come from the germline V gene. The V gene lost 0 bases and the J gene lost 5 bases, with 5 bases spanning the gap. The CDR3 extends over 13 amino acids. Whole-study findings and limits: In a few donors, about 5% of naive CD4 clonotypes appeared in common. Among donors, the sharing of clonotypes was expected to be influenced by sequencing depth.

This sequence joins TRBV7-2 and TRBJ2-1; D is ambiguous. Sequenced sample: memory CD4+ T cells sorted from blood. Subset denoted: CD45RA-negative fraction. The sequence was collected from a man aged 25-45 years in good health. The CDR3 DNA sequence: TGTGCCAGCAGCTTAGCCCGGGACAATGAGCAGTTCTTC. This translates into CASSLARDNEQFF.